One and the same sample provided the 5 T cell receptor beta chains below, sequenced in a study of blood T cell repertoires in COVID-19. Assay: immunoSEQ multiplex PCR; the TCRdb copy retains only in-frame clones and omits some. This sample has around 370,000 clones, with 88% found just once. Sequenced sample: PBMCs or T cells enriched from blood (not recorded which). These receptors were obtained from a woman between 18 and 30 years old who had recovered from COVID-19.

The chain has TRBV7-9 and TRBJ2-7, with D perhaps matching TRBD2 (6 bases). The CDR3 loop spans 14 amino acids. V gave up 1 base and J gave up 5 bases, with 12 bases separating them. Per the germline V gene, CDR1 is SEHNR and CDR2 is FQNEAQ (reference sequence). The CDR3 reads CASSLVGGKDEQYF. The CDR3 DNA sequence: TGTGCCAGCAGCTTAGTTGGAGGGAAAGACGAGCAGTACTTC.

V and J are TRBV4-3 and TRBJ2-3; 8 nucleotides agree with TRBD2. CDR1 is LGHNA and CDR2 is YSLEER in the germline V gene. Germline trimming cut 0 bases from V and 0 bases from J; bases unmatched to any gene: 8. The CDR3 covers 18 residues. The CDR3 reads CASSQDFRGGPSTDTQYF. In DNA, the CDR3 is TGCGCCAGCAGCCAAGATTTTCGGGGGGGGCCGAGCACAGATACGCAGTATTTT.

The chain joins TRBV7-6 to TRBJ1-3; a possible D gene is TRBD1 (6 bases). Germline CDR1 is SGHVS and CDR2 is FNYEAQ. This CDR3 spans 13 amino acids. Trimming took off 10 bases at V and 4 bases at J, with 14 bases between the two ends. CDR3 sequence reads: CATEMGAGNTIYF. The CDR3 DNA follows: TGTGCCACTGAGATGGGGGCAGGAAACACCATATATTTT.

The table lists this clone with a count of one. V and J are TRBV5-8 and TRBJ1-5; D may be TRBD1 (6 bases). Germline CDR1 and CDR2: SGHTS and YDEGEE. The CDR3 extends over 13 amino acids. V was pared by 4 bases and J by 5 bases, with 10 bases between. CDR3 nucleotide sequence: TGTGCCAGCAGCGCAGGGGTTTATCAGCCCCAGCATTTT. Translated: CASSAGVYQPQHF.

CDR3 sequence: CATSDFVRTGELFF. Here the CDR3 DNA reads TGTGCCACCAGTGATTTTGTCAGGACCGGGGAGCTGTTTTTT. The chain employs TRBV24-1 and TRBJ2-2, with no clear D. This CDR3 spans 14 amino acids. V lost 1 base, J lost 5 bases, and 7 bases lay in between. CDR1 and CDR2 (germline): KGHDR, SFDVKD.